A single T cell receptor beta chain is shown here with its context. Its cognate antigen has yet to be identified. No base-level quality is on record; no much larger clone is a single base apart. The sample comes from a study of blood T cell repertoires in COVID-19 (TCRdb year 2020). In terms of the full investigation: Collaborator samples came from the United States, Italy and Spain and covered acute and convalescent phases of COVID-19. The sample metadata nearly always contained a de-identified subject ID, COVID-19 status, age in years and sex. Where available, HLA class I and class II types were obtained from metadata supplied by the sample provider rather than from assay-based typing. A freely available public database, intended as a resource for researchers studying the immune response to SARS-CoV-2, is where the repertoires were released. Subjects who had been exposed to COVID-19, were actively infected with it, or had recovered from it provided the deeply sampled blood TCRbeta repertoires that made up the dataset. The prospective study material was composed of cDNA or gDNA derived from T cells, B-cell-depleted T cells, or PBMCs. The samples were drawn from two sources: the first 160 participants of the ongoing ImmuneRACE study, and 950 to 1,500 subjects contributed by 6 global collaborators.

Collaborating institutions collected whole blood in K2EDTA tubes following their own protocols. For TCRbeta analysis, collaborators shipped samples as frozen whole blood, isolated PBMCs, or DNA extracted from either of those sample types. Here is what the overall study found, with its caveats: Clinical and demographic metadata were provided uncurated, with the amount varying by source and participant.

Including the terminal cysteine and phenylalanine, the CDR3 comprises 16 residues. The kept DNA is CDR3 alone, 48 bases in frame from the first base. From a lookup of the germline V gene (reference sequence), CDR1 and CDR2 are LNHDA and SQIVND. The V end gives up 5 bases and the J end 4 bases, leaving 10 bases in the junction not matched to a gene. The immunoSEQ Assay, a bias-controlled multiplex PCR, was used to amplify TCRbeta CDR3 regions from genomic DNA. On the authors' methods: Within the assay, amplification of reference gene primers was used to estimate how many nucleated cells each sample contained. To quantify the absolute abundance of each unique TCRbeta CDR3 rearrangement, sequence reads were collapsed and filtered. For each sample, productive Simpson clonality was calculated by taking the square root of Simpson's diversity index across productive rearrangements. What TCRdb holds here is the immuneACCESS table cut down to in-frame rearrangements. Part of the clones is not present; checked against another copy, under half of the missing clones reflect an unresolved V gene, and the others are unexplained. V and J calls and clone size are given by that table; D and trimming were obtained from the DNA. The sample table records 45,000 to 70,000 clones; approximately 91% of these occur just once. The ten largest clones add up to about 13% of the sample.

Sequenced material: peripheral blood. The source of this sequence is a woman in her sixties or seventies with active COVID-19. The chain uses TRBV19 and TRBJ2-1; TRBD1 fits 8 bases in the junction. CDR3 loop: CASSPTGTGIYNEQFF. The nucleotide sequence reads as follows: TGTGCCAGTAGTCCGACCGGGACAGGAATTTACAATGAGCAGTTCTTC.